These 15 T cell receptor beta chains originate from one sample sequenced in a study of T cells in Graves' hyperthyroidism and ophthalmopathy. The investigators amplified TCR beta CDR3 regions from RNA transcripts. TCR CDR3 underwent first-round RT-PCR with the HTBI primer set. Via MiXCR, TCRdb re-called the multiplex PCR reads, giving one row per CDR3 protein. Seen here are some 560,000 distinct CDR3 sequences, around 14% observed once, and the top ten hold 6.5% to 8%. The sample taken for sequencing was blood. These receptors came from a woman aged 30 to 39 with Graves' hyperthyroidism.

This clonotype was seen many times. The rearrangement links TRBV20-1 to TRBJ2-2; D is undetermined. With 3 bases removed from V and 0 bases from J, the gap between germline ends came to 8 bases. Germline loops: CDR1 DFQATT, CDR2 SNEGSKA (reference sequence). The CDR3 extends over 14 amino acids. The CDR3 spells CSASVRANTGELFF. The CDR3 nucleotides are TGCAGTGCTAGTGTCCGGGCGAACACCGGGGAGCTGTTTTTT.

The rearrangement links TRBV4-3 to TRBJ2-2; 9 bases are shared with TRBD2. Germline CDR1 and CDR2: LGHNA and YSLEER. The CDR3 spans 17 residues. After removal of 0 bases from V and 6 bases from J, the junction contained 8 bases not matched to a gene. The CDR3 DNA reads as TGCGCCAGCAGCCAAGATAGGGCGGTAGCGGGAGCCGGGGAGCTGTTTTTT. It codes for CASSQDRAVAGAGELFF.

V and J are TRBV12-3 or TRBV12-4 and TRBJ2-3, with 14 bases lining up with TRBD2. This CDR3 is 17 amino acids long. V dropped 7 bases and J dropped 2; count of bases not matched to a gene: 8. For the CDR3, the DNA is TGTGCCAGCATCCGCGGACTAGCGGGAGGATTCACAGATACGCAGTATTTT. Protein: CASIRGLAGGFTDTQYF.

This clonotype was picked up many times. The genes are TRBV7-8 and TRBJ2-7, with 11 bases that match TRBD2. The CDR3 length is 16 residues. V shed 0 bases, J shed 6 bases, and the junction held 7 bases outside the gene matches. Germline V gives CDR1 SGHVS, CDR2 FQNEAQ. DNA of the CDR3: TGTGCCAGCAGCTTAGCGGGACTAGCGGCCGGGGGCGAGCAGTACTTC. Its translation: CASSLAGLAAGGEQYF. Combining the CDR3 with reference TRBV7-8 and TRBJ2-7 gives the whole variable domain GAGVSQSPRYKVAKRGQDVALRCDPISGHVSLFWYQQALGQGPEFLTYFQNEAQLDKSGLPSDRFFAERPEGSVSTLKIQRTQQEDSAVYLCASSLAGLAAGGEQYFGPGTRLTVT.

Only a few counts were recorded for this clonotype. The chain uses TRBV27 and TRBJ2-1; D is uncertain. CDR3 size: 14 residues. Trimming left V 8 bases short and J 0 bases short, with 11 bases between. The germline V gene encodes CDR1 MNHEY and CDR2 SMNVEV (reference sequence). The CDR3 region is CASRGYSSYNEQFF. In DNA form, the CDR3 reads TGTGCCAGCCGAGGCTACAGCTCCTACAATGAGCAGTTCTTC.

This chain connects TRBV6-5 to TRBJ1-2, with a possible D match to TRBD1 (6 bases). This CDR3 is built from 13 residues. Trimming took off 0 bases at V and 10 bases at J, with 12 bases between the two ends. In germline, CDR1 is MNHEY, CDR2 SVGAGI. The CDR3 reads CASSYSSRGDYTF. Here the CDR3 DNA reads TGTGCCAGCAGTTACTCGTCCAGGGGCGACTACACCTTC.

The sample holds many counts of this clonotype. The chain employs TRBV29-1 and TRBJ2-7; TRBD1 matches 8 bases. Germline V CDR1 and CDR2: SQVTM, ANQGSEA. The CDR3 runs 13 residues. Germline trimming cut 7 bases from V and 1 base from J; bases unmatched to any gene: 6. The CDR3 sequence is CSGSRQGSYEQYF. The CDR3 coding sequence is TGCAGCGGCTCCCGACAGGGGTCCTACGAGCAGTACTTC.

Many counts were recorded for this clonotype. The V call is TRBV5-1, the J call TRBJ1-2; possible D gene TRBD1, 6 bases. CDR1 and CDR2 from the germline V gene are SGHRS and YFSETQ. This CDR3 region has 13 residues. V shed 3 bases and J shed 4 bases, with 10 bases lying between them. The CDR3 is CASSWMDSYGYTF. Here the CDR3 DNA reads TGCGCCAGCAGCTGGATGGACAGCTATGGCTACACCTTC.

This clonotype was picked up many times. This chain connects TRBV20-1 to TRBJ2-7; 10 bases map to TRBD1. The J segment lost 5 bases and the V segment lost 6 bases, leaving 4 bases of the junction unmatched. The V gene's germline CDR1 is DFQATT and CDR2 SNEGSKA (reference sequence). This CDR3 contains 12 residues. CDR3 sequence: CSADRGLDEQYF. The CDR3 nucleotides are TGCAGTGCAGACAGGGGGCTGGACGAGCAGTACTTC.

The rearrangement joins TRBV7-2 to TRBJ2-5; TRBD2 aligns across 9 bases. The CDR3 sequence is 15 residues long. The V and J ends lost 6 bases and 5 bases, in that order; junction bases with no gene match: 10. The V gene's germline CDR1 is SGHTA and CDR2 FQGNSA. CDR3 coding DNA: TGTGCCAGCAGGTTCCGAGCGGGAGGCAGGGAGACCCAGTACTTC. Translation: CASRFRAGGRETQYF.

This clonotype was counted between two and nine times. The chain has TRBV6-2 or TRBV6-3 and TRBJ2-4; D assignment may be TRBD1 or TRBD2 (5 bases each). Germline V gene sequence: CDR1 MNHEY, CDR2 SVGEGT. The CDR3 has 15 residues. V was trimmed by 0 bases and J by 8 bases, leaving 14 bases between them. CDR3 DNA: TGTGCCAGCAGTTACTCGGGTCAGATGGGGGACATTCAGTACTTC. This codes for CASSYSGQMGDIQYF.

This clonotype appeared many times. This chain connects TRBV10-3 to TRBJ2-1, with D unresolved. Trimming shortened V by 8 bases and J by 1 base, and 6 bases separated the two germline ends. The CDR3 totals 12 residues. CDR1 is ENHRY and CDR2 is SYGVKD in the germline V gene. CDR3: CAIATSYNEQFF. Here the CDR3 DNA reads TGTGCCATCGCGACGTCCTACAATGAGCAGTTCTTC.

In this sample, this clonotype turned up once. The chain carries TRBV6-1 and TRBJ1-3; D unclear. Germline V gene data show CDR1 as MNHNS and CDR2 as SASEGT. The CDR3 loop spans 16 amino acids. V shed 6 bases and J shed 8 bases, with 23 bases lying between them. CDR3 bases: TGTGCCAGCAGCCCCCCGGTTGGGAGGCCGTTTTACACCATATATTTT. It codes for CASSPPVGRPFYTIYF.

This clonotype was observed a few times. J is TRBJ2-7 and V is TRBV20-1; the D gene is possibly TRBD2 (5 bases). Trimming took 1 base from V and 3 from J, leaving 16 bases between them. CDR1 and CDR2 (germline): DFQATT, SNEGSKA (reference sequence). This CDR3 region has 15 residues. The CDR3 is CSARGPREYVYEQYF. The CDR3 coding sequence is TGCAGTGCTAGAGGGCCCCGGGAATACGTCTACGAGCAGTACTTC.

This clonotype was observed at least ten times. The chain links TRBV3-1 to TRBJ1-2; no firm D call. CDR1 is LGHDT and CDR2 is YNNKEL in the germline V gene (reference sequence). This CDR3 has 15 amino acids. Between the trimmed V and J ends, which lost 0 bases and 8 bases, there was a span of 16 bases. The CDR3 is CASSQDLGRIGGYTF. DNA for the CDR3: TGTGCCAGCAGCCAAGATTTGGGCAGGATTGGGGGCTACACCTTC.